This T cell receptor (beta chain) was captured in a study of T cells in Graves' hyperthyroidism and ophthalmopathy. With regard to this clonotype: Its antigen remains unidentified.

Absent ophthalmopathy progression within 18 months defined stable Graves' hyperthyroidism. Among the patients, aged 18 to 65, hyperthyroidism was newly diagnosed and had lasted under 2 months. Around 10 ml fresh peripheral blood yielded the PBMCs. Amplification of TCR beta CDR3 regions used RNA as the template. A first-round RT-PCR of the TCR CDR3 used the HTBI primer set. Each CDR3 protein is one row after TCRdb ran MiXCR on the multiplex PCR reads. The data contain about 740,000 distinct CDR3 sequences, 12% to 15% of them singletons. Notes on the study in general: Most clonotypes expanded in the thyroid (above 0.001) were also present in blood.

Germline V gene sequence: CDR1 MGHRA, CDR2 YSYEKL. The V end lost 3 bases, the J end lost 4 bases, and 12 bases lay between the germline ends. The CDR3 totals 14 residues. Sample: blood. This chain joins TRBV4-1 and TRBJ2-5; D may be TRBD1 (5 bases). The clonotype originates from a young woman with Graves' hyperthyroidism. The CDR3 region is CASSHFWQGETQYF. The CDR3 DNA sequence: TGCGCCAGCAGCCACTTCTGGCAGGGAGAGACCCAGTACTTC.